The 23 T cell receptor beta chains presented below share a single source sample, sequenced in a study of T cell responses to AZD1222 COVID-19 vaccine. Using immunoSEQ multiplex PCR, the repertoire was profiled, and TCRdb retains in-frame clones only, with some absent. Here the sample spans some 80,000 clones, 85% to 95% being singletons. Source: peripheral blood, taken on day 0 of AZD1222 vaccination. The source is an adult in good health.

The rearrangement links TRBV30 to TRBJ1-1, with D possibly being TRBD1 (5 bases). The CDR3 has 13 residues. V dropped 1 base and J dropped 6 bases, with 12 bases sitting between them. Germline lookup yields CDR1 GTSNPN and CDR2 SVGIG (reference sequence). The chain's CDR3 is CAWSADRAAEAFF. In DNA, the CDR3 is TGTGCCTGGAGTGCAGACAGAGCCGCTGAAGCTTTCTTT.

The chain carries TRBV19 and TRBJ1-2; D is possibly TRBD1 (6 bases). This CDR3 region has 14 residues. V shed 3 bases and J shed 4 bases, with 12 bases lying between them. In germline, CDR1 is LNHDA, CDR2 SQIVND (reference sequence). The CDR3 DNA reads TGTGCCAGTAGTATTGAACAGGGAACCTATGGCTACACCTTC. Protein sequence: CASSIEQGTYGYTF.

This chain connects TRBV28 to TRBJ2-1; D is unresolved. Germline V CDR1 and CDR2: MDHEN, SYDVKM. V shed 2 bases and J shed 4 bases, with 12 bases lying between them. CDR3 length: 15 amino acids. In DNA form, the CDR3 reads TGTGCCAGCAGTTTAAAGGCCGTCACTTACAATGAGCAGTTCTTC. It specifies CASSLKAVTYNEQFF.

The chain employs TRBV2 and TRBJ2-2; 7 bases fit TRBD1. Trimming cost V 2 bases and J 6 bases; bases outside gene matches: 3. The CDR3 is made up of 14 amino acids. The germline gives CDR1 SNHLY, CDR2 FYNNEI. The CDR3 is CASSEYRGPGELFF. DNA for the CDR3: TGTGCCAGCAGTGAATACAGGGGACCCGGGGAGCTGTTTTTT.

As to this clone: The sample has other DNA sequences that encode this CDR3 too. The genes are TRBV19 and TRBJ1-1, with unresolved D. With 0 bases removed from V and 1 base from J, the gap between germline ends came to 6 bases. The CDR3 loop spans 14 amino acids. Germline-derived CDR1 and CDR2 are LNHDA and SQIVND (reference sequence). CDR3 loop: CASSIDQGNTEAFF. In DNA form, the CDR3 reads TGTGCCAGTAGTATAGATCAAGGGAACACTGAAGCTTTCTTT.

In DNA form, the CDR3 reads TGTGCCAGCAGCCTTGACAGGGCCAAACTCTATGGCTACACCTTC. Protein sequence: CASSLDRAKLYGYTF. This chain links TRBV7-2 with TRBJ1-2; 7 nucleotides agree with TRBD1. Germline V gene sequence: CDR1 SGHTA, CDR2 FQGNSA. V lost 5 bases, J lost 4 bases, and 10 bases stayed unmatched. The CDR3 length is 15 residues.

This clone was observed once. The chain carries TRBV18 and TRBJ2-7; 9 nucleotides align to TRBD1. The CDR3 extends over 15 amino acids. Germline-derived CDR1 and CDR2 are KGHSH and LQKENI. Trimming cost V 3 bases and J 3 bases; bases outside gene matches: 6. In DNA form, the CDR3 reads TGTGCCAGCTCACCTACTACAGGGGGCCTCTACGAGCAGTACTTC. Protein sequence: CASSPTTGGLYEQYF.

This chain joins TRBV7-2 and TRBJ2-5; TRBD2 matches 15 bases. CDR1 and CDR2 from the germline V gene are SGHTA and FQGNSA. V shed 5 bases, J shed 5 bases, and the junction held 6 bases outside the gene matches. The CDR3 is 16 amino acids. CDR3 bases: TGTGCCAGCAGCCCCGGACTAGCGGGGGGGCGGGAGACCCAGTACTTC. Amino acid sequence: CASSPGLAGGRETQYF. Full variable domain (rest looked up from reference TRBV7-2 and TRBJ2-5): GAGVSQSPSNKVTEKGKDVELRCDPISGHTALYWYRQSLGQGLEFLIYFQGNSAPDKSGLPSDRFSAERTGGSVSTLTIQRTQQEDSAVYLCASSPGLAGGRETQYFGPGTRLLVL.

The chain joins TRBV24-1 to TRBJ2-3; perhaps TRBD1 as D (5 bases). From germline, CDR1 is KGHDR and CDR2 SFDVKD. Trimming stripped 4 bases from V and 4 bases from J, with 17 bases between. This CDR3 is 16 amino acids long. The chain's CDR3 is CATSDSRERGADTQYF. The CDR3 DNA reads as TGTGCCACCAGTGACTCTAGGGAAAGGGGCGCAGATACGCAGTATTTT.

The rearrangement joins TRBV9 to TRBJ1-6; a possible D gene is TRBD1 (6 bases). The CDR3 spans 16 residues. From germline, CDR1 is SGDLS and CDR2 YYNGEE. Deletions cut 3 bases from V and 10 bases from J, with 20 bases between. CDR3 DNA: TGTGCCAGCAGCGCTTTGATACAGGGTGGGACCTCACCCCTCCACTTT. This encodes CASSALIQGGTSPLHF.

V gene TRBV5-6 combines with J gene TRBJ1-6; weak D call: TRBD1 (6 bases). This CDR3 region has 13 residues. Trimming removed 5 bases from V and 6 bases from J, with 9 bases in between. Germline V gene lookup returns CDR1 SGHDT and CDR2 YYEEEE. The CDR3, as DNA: TGTGCCAGCAGTAAACAGGGTAATTCACCCCTCCACTTT. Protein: CASSKQGNSPLHF.

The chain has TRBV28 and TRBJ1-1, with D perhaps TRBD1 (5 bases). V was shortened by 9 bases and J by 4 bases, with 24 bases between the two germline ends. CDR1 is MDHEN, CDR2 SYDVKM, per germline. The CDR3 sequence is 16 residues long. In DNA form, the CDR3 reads TGTGCCAGTCTGACAGATTCTAGATGGAGGAGCACTGAAGCTTTCTTT. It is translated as CASLTDSRWRSTEAFF.

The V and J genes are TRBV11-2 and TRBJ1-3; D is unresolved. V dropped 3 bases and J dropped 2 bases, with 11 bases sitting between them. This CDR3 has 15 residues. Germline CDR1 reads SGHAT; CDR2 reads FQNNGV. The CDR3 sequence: CASSLFLLAGNTIYF. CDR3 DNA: TGTGCCAGCAGCTTGTTCCTGCTTGCTGGAAACACCATATATTTT. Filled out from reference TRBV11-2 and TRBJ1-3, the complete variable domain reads EAGVAQSPRYKIIEKRQSVAFWCNPISGHATLYWYQQILGQGPKLLIQFQNNGVVDDSQLPKDRFSAERLKGVDSTLKIQPAKLEDSAVYLCASSLFLLAGNTIYFGEGSWLTVV.

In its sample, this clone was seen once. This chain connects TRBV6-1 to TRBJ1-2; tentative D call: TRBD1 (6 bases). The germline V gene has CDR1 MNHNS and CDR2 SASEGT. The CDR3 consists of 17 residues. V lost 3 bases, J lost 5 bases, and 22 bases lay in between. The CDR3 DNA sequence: TGTGCCAGCAGTGAGCTACCGGGACAAGGAGTGAAATATGGCTACACCTTC. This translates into CASSELPGQGVKYGYTF.

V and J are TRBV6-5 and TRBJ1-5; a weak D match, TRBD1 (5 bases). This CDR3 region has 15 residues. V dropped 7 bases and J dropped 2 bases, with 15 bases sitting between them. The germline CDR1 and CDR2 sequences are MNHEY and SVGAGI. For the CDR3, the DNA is TGTGCCAGCAAAGGGACGGGAATGGGCAATCAGCCCCAGCATTTT. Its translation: CASKGTGMGNQPQHF.

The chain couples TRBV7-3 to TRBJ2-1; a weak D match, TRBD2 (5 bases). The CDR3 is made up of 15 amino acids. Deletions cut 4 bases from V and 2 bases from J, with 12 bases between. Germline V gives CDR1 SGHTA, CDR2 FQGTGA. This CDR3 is CASSSLSGPYNEQFF. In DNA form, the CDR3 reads TGTGCCAGCAGCTCCCTAAGCGGCCCCTACAATGAGCAGTTCTTC.

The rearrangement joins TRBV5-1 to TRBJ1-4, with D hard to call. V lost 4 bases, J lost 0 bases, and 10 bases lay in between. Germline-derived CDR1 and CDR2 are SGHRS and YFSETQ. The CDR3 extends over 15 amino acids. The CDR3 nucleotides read TGCGCCAGCAGCCAGGAGGAAGCAACTAATGAAAAACTGTTTTTT. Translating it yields CASSQEEATNEKLFF.

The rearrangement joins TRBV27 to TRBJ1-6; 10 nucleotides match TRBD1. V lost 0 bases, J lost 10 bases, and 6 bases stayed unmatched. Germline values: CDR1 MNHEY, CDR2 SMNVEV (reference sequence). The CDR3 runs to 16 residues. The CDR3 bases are TGTGCCAGCAGTTTATCGAGGGACAGGGGAGGATCACCCCTCCACTTT. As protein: CASSLSRDRGGSPLHF.

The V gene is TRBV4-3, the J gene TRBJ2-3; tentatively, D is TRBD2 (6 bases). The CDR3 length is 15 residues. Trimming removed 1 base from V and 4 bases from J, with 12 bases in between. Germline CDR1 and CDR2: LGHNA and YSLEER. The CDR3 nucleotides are TGCGCCAGCAGCCAAGTACGGGGGAAGTCAGATACGCAGTATTTT. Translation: CASSQVRGKSDTQYF.

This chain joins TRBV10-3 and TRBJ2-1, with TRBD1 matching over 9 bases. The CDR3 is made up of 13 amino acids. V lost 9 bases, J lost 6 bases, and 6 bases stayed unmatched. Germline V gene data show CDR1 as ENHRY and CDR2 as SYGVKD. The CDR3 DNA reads TGTGCCATATCACCGGGACAGGGCAATGAGCAGTTCTTC. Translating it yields CAISPGQGNEQFF.

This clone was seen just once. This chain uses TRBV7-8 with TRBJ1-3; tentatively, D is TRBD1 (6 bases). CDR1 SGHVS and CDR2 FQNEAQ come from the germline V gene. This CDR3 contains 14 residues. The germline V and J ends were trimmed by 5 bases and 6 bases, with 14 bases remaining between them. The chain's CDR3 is CASSPTGIENTIYF. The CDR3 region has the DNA TGTGCCAGCAGCCCCACAGGGATTGAAAACACCATATATTTT.

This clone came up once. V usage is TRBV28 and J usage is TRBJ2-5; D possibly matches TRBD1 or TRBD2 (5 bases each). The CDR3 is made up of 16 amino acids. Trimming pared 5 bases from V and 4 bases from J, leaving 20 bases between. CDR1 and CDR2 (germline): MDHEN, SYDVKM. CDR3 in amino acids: CASSPPGPPLGETQYF. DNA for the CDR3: TGTGCCAGCAGTCCACCGGGACCCCCCCTGGGAGAGACCCAGTACTTC.

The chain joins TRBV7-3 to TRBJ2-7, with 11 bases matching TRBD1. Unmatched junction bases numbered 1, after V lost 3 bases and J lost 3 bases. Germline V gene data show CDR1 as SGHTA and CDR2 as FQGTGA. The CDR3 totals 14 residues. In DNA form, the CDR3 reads TGTGCCAGCAGCTTGGGACAGGGGGTCTACGAGCAGTACTTC. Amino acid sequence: CASSLGQGVYEQYF.